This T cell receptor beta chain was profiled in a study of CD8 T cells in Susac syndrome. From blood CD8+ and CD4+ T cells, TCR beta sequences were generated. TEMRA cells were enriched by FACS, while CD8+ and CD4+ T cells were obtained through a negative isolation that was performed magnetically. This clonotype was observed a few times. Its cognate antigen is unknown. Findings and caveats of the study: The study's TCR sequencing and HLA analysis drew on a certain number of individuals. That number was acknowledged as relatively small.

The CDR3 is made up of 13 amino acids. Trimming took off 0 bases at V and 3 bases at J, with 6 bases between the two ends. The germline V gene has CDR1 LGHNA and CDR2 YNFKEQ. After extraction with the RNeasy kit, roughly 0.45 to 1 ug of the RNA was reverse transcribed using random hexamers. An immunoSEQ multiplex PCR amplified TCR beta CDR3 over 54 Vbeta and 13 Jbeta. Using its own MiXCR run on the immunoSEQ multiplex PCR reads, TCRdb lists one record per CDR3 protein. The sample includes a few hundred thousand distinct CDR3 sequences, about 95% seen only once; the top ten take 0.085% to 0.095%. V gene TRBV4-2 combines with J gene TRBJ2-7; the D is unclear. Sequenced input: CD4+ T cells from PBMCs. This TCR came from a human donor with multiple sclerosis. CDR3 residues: CASSQELDYEQYF. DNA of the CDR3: TGTGCCAGCAGCCAAGAACTTGACTACGAGCAGTACTTC.